This T cell receptor beta chain was found in a study of T-cell reconstitution after alpha-beta-depleted transplantation in children. Study results and caveats: Roughly two months post-transplant, alpha-beta T cells reportedly originated from several hundred graft clones that had expanded.

TCRbeta library preparation incorporated unique molecular identifiers. TCRdb reprocessed the PCR reads via MiXCR and lists one record per CDR3 protein. The table lists about 600,000 distinct CDR3 sequences, about 21% of them singletons, with 11% to 15% in the top ten. This clonotype was seen repeatedly, ten times or more. Its antigen remains unidentified. This receptor was taken from a boy in the first two years of life who had a stem cell transplant for acute myeloid leukemia, so the T cells may come from the graft donor. The source was PBMCs, mostly from graft donor cells, collected 360 days after TCRalphabeta/CD19-depleted stem cell transplant.

CDR3: CASSRSGVGDNEQFF. DNA of the CDR3: TGTGCCAGCAGCCGGAGCGGGGTAGGAGACAATGAGCAGTTCTTC. The chain couples TRBV13 to TRBJ2-1, with TRBD2 matching over 7 bases. The CDR3 spans 15 residues. V dropped 5 bases and J dropped 5; count of bases not matched to a gene: 9. Germline lookup yields CDR1 PRHDT and CDR2 FYEKMQ (reference sequence).